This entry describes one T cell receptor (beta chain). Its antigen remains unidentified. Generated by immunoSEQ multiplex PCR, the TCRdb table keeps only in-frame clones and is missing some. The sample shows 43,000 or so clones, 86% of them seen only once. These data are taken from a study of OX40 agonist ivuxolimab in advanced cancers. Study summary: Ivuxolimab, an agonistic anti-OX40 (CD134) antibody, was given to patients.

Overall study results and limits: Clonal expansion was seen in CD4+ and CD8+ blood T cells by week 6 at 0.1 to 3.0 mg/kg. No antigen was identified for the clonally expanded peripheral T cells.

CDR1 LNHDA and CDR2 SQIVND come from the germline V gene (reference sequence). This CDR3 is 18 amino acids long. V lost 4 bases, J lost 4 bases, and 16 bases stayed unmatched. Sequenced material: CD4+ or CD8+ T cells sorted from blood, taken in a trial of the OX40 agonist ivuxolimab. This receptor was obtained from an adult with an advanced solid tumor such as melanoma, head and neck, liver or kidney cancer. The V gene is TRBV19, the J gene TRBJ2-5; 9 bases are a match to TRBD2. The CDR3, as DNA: TGTGCCAGTAGTAATACAGTGGGTCGCGGCGGGAGGGGAGAGACCCAGTACTTC. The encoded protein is CASSNTVGRGGRGETQYF. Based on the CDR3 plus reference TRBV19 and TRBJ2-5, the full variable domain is DGGITQSPKYLFRKEGQNVTLSCEQNLNHDAMYWYRQDPGQGLRLIYYSQIVNDFQKGDIAEGYSVSREKKESFPLTVTSAQKNPTAFYLCASSNTVGRGGRGETQYFGPGTRLLVL.